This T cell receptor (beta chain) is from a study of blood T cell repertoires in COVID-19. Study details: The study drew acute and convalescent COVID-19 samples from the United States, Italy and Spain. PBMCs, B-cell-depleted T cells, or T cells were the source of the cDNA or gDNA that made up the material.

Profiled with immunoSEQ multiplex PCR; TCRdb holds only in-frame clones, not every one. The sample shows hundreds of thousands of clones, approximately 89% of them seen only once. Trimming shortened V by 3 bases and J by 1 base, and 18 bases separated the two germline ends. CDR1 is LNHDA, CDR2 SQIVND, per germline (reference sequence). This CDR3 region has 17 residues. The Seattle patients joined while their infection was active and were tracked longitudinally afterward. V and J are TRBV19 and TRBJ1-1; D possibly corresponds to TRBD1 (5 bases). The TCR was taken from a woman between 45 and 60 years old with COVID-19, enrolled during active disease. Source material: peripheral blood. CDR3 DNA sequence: TGTGCCAGTAGTATTCCCTTTACAGGAATCCAGAACACTGAAGCTTTCTTT. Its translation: CASSIPFTGIQNTEAFF.